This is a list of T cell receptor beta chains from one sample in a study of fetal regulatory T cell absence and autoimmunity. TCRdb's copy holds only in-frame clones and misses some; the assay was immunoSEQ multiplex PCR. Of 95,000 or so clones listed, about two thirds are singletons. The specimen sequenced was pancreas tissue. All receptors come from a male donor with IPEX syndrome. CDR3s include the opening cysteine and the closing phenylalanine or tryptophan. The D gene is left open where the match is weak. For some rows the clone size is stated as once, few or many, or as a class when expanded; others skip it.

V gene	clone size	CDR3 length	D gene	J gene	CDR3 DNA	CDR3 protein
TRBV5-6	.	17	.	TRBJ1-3	TGTGCCAGCACCAAGCATGGGGGGTGGACCTCTGGAAACACCATATATTTT	CASTKHGGWTSGNTIYF
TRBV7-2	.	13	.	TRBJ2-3	TGTGCCAGCAGCGACGGGGGCGCAGATACGCAGTATTTT	CASSDGGADTQYF
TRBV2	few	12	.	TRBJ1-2	TGTGCCAGCGCAGGGGTCTGGTATGGCTACACCTTC	CASAGVWYGYTF
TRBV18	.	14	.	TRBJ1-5	TGTGCCAGCTCACCAGGGGGCGCATTTCAGCCCCAGCATTTT	CASSPGGAFQPQHF
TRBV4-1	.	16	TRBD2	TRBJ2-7	TGCGCCAGCAGCCCGGGAGCGGGGGCCGCCTCCTACGAGCAGTACTTC	CASSPGAGAASYEQYF
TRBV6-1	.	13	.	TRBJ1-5	TGTGCCAGCAGTGAAACCTACAATCAGCCCCAGCATTTT	CASSETYNQPQHF
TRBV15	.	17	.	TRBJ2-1	TGTGCCACCAGCAGAGTCCGCGGGCGTAGCTCCTACAATGAGCAGTTCTTC	CATSRVRGRSSYNEQFF
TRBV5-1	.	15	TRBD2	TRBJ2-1	TGCGCCAGCAGCTTGGCTAGCGGGAGGGCCAATGAGCAGTTCTTC	CASSLASGRANEQFF
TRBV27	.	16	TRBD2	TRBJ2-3	TGTGCCAGCAGTTTAGTCCCTAGCGGTTACACAGATACGCAGTATTTT	CASSLVPSGYTDTQYF
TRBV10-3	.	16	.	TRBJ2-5	TGTGCCATCTCCCGAAGTCGGGATTTGGGAGAAGAGACCCAGTACTTC	CAISRSRDLGEETQYF
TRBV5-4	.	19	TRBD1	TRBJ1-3	TGTGCCAGCAGCATCCGGACAGGGAGGTTCCGGCACTCTGGAAACACCATATATTTT	CASSIRTGRFRHSGNTIYF
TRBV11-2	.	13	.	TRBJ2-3	TGTGCCAGCAGCCCCGTTGAAGGAGATACGCAGTATTTT	CASSPVEGDTQYF
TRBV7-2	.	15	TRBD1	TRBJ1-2	TGTGCCAGCAGCTTAATCCCCAGGGGGGACTATGGCTACACCTTC	CASSLIPRGDYGYTF
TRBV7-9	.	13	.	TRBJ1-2	TGTGCCACTACAAAGGTTCCCTCCTATGGCTACACCTTC	CATTKVPSYGYTF
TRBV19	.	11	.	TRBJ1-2	TGTGCCAGTAGTATAGGGCTAGGCTACACCTTC	CASSIGLGYTF
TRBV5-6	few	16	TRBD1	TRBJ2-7	TGTGCCAGCAGCTTGCCCCGGGACAGGCCCTCCTACGAGCAGTACTTC	CASSLPRDRPSYEQYF